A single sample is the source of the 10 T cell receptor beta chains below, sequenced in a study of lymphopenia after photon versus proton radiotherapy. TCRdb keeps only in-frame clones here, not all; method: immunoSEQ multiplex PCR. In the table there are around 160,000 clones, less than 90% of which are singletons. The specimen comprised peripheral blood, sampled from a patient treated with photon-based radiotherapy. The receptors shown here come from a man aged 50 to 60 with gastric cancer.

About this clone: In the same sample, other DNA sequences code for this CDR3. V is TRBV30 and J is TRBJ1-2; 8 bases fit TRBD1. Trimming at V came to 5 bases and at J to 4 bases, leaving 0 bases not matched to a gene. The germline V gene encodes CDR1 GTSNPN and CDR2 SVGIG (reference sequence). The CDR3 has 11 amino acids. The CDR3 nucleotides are TGTGCCTGGGGGACAGGCTATGGCTACACCTTC. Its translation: CAWGTGYGYTF. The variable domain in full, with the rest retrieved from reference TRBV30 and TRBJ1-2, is SQTIHQWPATLVQPVGSPLSLECTVEGTSNPNLYWYRQAAGRGLQLLFYSVGIGQISSEVPQNLSASRPQDRQFILSSKKLLLSDSGFYLCAWGTGYGYTFGSGTRLTVV.

The CDR3 reads CATMTGNLGKNIQYF. The CDR3 DNA sequence: TGTGCCACCATGACAGGGAATTTGGGCAAAAACATTCAGTACTTC. The chain is built from TRBV7-9 and TRBJ2-4, with 7 bases aligning to TRBD1. This CDR3 spans 15 amino acids. The V gene end was trimmed by 10 bases and the J gene end by 3 bases; junction bases not matched to a gene: 12. The V gene's germline CDR1 is SEHNR and CDR2 FQNEAQ (reference sequence).

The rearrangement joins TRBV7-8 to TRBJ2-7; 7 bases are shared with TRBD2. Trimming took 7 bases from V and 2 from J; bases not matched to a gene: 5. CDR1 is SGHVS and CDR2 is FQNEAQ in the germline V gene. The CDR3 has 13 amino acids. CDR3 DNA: TGTGCCAGCACCGGACTAGGGGCCTACGAGCAGTACTTC. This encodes CASTGLGAYEQYF.

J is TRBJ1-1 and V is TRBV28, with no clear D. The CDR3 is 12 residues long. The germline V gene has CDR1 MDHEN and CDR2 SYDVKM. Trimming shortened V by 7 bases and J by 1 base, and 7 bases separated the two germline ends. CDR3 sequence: CASTVQNTEAFF. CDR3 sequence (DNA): TGTGCCAGCACTGTCCAGAACACTGAAGCTTTCTTT.

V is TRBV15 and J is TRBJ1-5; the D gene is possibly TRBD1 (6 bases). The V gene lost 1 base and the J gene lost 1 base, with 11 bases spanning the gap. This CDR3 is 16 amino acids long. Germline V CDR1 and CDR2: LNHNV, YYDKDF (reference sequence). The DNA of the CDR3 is TGTGCCACCAGCAGAGGGGCAGGGGCGAGCAATCAGCCCCAGCATTTT. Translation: CATSRGAGASNQPQHF.

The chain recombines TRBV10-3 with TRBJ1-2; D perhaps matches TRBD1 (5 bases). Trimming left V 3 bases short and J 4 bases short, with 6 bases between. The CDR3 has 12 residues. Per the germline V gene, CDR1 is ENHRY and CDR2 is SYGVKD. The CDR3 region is CAISDQGYGYTF. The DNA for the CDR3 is TGTGCCATCAGTGACCAGGGCTATGGCTACACCTTC.

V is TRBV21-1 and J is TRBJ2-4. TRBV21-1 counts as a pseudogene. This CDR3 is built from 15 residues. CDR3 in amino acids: CASRRAGDGKNIQYF. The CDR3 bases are TGTGCCAGCCGGCGGGCTGGGGACGGCAAAAACATTCAGTACTTC.

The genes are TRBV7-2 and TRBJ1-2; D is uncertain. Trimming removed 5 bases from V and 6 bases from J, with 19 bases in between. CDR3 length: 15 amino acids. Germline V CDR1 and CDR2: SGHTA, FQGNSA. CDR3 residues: CASSLLFTGLDGYTF. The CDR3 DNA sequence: TGTGCCAGCAGCCTATTATTTACGGGCCTCGATGGCTACACCTTC. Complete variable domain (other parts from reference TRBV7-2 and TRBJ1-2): GAGVSQSPSNKVTEKGKDVELRCDPISGHTALYWYRQSLGQGLEFLIYFQGNSAPDKSGLPSDRFSAERTGGSVSTLTIQRTQQEDSAVYLCASSLLFTGLDGYTFGSGTRLTVV.

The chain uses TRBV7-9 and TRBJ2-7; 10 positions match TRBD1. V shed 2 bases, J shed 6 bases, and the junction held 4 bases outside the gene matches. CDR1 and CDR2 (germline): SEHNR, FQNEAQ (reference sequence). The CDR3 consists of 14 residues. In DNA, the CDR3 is TGTGCCAGCAGCTTACGACAGGGGGCGGGCGAGCAGTACTTC. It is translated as CASSLRQGAGEQYF. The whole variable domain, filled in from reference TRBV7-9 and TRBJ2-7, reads DTGVSQNPRHKITKRGQNVTFRCDPISEHNRLYWYRQTLGQGPEFLTYFQNEAQLEKSRLLSDRFSAERPKGSFSTLEIQRTEQGDSAMYLCASSLRQGAGEQYFGPGTRLTVT.

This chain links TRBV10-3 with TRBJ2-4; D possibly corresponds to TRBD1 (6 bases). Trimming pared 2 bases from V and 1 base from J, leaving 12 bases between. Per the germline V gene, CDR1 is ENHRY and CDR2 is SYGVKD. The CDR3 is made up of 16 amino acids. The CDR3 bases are TGTGCCATCAGTGAGGCTGACAGGAGGGCCAAAAACATTCAGTACTTC. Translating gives CAISEADRRAKNIQYF.